The sequence of this T cell receptor (beta chain) was determined in a study of OX40 agonist ivuxolimab in advanced cancers. About the investigation overall: Ivuxolimab was an agonistic, fully human IgG2 monoclonal antibody directed against OX40 (CD134), a costimulatory receptor. The purpose of peripheral TCRbeta sequencing was to test whether ivuxolimab changed TCR sequence diversity and led to clonal T-cell expansion. The paper covers the monotherapy dose-escalation part of the phase I ivuxolimab trial, which included N ≈ 50 patients. A male proportion of almost 85% and a mean age of roughly 55 years, ranging from 23 to 79, were recorded for the dose-escalation cohort. Of the roughly 51 dose-escalation patients, hepatocellular carcinoma was present in about 20, melanoma in roughly 15, renal cell carcinoma in 9 and head and neck cancer in 9. Prior anti-PD-1, anti-PD-L1 or anti-CTLA-4 therapy was permitted, and about two fifths of dose-escalation patients had received checkpoint inhibitors. Partial responses occurred in three dose-escalation patients, of whom one had hepatocellular carcinoma and two had cutaneous melanoma. Intravenous ivuxolimab was administered to patients every 2 weeks at six dose levels: 0.01, 0.1, 0.3, 1.5, 3 and 10 mg/kg.

On this clone: Its recognized antigen is unknown. One base away there is no much larger clone; base qualities are not given.

Summary of the overall study and its limitations: At doses of 0.1 to 3.0 mg/kg, clonal expansion of both CD4+ and CD8+ T cells in blood was seen between baseline and week 6. Low levels of normalized T-cell clonal expansion were also seen in some patients who did not respond. The antigen specificity of the clonally expanded peripheral T cells was not determined. In partial responders in the 0.1-3.0 mg/kg groups, normalized peripheral clonal expansion was found to be among the lowest, especially among CD8+ T cells. After ivuxolimab, CD8+ T cells had more expanded clones than CD4+ T cells on average.

Patients with a history of autoimmune disease or receiving systemic immunosuppression were excluded from the trial. In every dose cohort, peripheral blood was drawn for TCR sequencing at baseline, cycle 4 day 1, and cycle 7 day 1. Samples were obtained from an open-label, multicenter, first-in-human phase I dose-escalation trial of ivuxolimab. The trial enrolled adults with locally advanced or metastatic head and neck squamous cell, hepatocellular, melanoma or renal cell carcinoma. Before TCR sequencing, CD4+ T cells and CD8+ T cells were sorted from peripheral blood as separate populations. To sequence the TCRbeta CDR3 region, genomic DNA was isolated from the sorted cells. The immunoSEQ Assay was used to sequence the TCRbeta CDR3 regions. TCRdb retrieved this table from immuneACCESS and kept in-frame rearrangements only. Not all clones are present; in checked studies, unresolved V genes account for under half, and no reason is known for the remainder. For this sample there are about 160,000 clones; approximately 94% appear just once. The leading ten clones occupy about 0.31% of the sample.

The V end gives up 3 bases and the J end 6 bases, leaving 9 bases in the junction not matched to a gene. Taken from cysteine to phenylalanine, the CDR3 has 16 residues. Only the CDR3 DNA stays, 48 bases, in frame from base 1. CDR1 is given as SNHLY and CDR2 as FYNNEI, both from the germline V gene. This receptor was obtained from an adult with an advanced solid tumor such as melanoma, head and neck, liver or kidney cancer. The rearrangement joined TRBV2 to TRBJ1-5, with 9 bases matching TRBD1. The sequencing used CD4+ or CD8+ T cells sorted from blood, collected in a trial of the OX40 agonist ivuxolimab. The sequenced DNA: TGTGCCAGCAGTGATCCGGGACAGGGATGGGGTCAGCCCCAGCATTTT. This is translated as CASSDPGQGWGQPQHF.